This TCR beta chain came from a study of T cell repertoires in aging, cancer and after chemotherapy. Looking at the study overall: Patients with chronic lymphocytic leukemia were sampled before and after fludarabine- or bendamustine-based chemotherapy. Broader study findings: In hematological cancer patients, infiltrated lymphoid organs may have impaired thymic emigration or peripheral T cell expansion.

Trimming at V came to 5 bases and at J to 6 bases, leaving 13 bases not matched to a gene. The CDR3 is made up of 15 amino acids. This clonotype was seen once. Its antigen is not identified. TRB rearrangements spanning V, D and J were amplified using mixed TRB-A/B primers. TCRdb reanalysed the multiplex PCR reads using MiXCR and keeps one entry per CDR3 protein. Of over 6,500 distinct CDR3 sequences in the sample, approximately 22% were seen once. TCR beta rearrangements were amplified from peripheral blood genomic DNA. Input material: blood. V is TRBV12-3 or TRBV12-4 and J is TRBJ2-7; 7 bases align to TRBD2. This sequence was found in a human donor with a blood cancer. The CDR3 is CASSESGGLDGEQYF. Written as DNA, the CDR3 is TGTGCCAGCAGTGAGTCAGGTGGACTAGACGGCGAGCAGTACTTC.